The rows below give T cell receptor beta chains drawn from one sample of a study of cytomegalovirus exposure and HLA in healthy donors. Assay: immunoSEQ multiplex PCR; the TCRdb copy retains only in-frame clones and omits some. Here the sample spans 130,000 or so clones, more than 60% being singletons. Sequencing was performed on PBMCs. Receptor source: a woman aged 40 to 55 in good health and CMV-seropositive. CDR3s include the opening cysteine and the closing phenylalanine or tryptophan. Fields, in order: clone size, J gene, V gene, D gene, CDR3 protein, CDR3 DNA. The D gene is left open where the match is weak. Only some rows state a clone size, as once, few, many or a class for expanded clones.

clone_size: NA
j_call: TRBJ1-1
v_call: TRBV10-3
d_call: NA
cdr3_aa: CAISATGMNTEAFF
cdr3_nt: TGTGCCATCAGTGCGACAGGAATGAACACTGAAGCTTTCTTT

clone_size: NA
j_call: TRBJ2-2
v_call: TRBV9
d_call: TRBD1
cdr3_aa: CASSVQGANTGELFF
cdr3_nt: TGTGCCAGCAGCGTACAGGGGGCGAACACCGGGGAGCTGTTTTTT

clone_size: NA
j_call: TRBJ2-2
v_call: TRBV11-1
d_call: TRBD2
cdr3_aa: CASSGTSGGSSYTGELFF
cdr3_nt: TGTGCCAGCAGCGGGACTAGCGGGGGATCATCGTACACCGGGGAGCTGTTTTTT

clone_size: NA
j_call: TRBJ2-7
v_call: TRBV4-1
d_call: NA
cdr3_aa: CASSQDLVYGGLSYEQYF
cdr3_nt: TGCGCCAGCAGCCAAGATCTGGTGTATGGGGGACTCTCCTACGAGCAGTACTTC

clone_size: few
j_call: TRBJ1-1
v_call: TRBV4-3
d_call: NA
cdr3_aa: CASSQDFAALWQLNTEAFF
cdr3_nt: TGCGCCAGCAGCCAAGATTTTGCGGCCCTATGGCAGCTGAACACTGAAGCTTTCTTT

clone_size: NA
j_call: TRBJ1-1
v_call: TRBV7-9
d_call: NA
cdr3_aa: CASTTQRQEAFF
cdr3_nt: TGTGCCAGCACCACCCAAAGACAAGAAGCTTTCTTT

clone_size: NA
j_call: TRBJ1-2
v_call: TRBV28
d_call: NA
cdr3_aa: CASNSRHYGYTF
cdr3_nt: TGTGCCAGCAACAGCCGGCACTATGGCTACACCTTC

clone_size: NA
j_call: TRBJ2-3
v_call: TRBV25-1
d_call: NA
cdr3_aa: CAVDFDSPTDTQYF
cdr3_nt: TGTGCCGTTGATTTTGACTCACCCACAGATACGCAGTATTTT

clone_size: NA
j_call: TRBJ1-1
v_call: TRBV28
d_call: NA
cdr3_aa: CASSLPGGLGAFF
cdr3_nt: TGTGCCAGCAGTTTGCCCGGGGGGCTGGGGGCTTTCTTT

clone_size: NA
j_call: TRBJ2-7
v_call: TRBV2
d_call: NA
cdr3_aa: CASRGDGYEQYF
cdr3_nt: TGTGCCAGCAGGGGAGACGGCTACGAGCAGTACTTC

clone_size: NA
j_call: TRBJ1-4
v_call: TRBV29-1
d_call: NA
cdr3_aa: CSVGDSYEKLFF
cdr3_nt: TGCAGCGTTGGAGACAGTTATGAAAAACTGTTTTTT

clone_size: NA
j_call: TRBJ1-2
v_call: TRBV27
d_call: NA
cdr3_aa: CASSKTGNNYGYTF
cdr3_nt: TGTGCCAGCAGCAAAACAGGAAACAACTATGGCTACACCTTC

clone_size: NA
j_call: TRBJ1-1
v_call: TRBV5-1
d_call: NA
cdr3_aa: CASSEQGKNTEAFF
cdr3_nt: TGCGCCAGCAGCGAACAGGGTAAAAACACTGAAGCTTTCTTT

clone_size: NA
j_call: TRBJ2-2
v_call: TRBV5-4
d_call: TRBD1
cdr3_aa: CASSLGGGRTGELFF
cdr3_nt: TGTGCCAGCAGCTTGGGAGGGGGCCGGACCGGGGAGCTGTTTTTT

clone_size: NA
j_call: TRBJ2-3
v_call: TRBV7-3
d_call: NA
cdr3_aa: CASSPGVWDTQYF
cdr3_nt: TGTGCCAGCAGCCCGGGGGTTTGGGATACGCAGTATTTT

clone_size: NA
j_call: TRBJ1-1
v_call: TRBV18
d_call: TRBD1
cdr3_aa: CASSPDIQGGNEAFF
cdr3_nt: TGTGCCAGCTCACCAGACATCCAGGGGGGTAATGAAGCTTTCTTT

clone_size: few
j_call: TRBJ1-2
v_call: TRBV18
d_call: TRBD1
cdr3_aa: CASSPRTGEGYTF
cdr3_nt: TGTGCCAGCTCACCAAGGACAGGGGAAGGCTACACCTTC

clone_size: NA
j_call: TRBJ1-1
v_call: TRBV30
d_call: NA
cdr3_aa: CAWSVWGPEAFF
cdr3_nt: TGTGCCTGGAGTGTATGGGGGCCTGAAGCTTTCTTT

clone_size: NA
j_call: TRBJ2-1
v_call: TRBV4-3
d_call: TRBD2
cdr3_aa: CASSHRTSGRDEQFF
cdr3_nt: TGCGCCAGCAGCCATAGGACTAGCGGGAGGGATGAGCAGTTCTTC

clone_size: NA
j_call: TRBJ1-1
v_call: TRBV28
d_call: TRBD1
cdr3_aa: CASSSLMTGANTEAFF
cdr3_nt: TGTGCCAGCAGTTCCCTTATGACAGGGGCGAACACTGAAGCTTTCTTT

clone_size: NA
j_call: TRBJ1-1
v_call: TRBV6-6
d_call: NA
cdr3_aa: CASTSRLNTEAFF
cdr3_nt: TGTGCCAGCACATCTCGGTTAAACACTGAAGCTTTCTTT